This T cell receptor (beta chain) stems from a study of T cell responses to AZD1222 COVID-19 vaccine. Study-wide results and limits: Spike-wide vaccine-associated CD4 TCRs dominated at 160-218 and 743-854. The donor cohort was predominantly white British with a female majority, and clonal diversity may have been underestimated.

Notes on this clone: Its target is not known.

Second-dose recipients at about 4 or about 12 weeks were treated as one pooled group. The protocol was immunoSEQ multiplex PCR, while the TCRdb copy is restricted to in-frame clones and leaves out a portion. Altogether 250,000 to 300,000 clones are present, roughly 93% being singletons, with the ten largest covering around 0.5%. CDR3 length: 13 amino acids. V was shortened by 1 base and J by 6 bases, with 12 bases between the two germline ends. The germline gives CDR1 GTSNPN, CDR2 SVGIG (reference sequence). This TCR was sampled from an adult who received the AZD1222 COVID-19 vaccine. The sequencing here drew on peripheral blood, taken 28 days after the second AZD1222 dose. The chain combines TRBV30 with TRBJ1-2; D remains unclear. The CDR3 loop reads CAWSAKGDHGYTF. The CDR3 bases are TGTGCCTGGAGTGCAAAGGGTGATCATGGCTACACCTTC.